This T cell receptor beta chain was observed in a study of OX40 agonist ivuxolimab in advanced cancers. Study summary: A partial response was reached by three patients: one with hepatocellular carcinoma and two with cutaneous melanoma.

The study, taken as a whole, reports: In general, CD8+ T cells held more expanded clones than CD4+ did, on average. At 0.1 to 3.0 mg/kg, CD4+ and CD8+ blood T cells expanded clonally by week 6. Some of the lowest clonal expansion was seen in partial responders at 0.1-3.0 mg/kg.

Of note for this clone: Antigen unknown.

Measured with immunoSEQ multiplex PCR; TCRdb has only the in-frame clones, and not every one. The table lists some 87,000 clones, approximately 93% of them singletons, with approximately 10% in the top ten. The material was CD4+ or CD8+ T cells sorted from blood, obtained in a trial of the OX40 agonist ivuxolimab. This receptor was obtained from an adult with an advanced solid tumor such as melanoma, head and neck, liver or kidney cancer.

The CDR3 region has the DNA TGCGCCAGCAGCTTGGTAGGGGGCGTTGAAGCTTTCTTT. As protein: CASSLVGGVEAFF. This chain joins TRBV5-1 and TRBJ1-1; 7 bases agree with TRBD1. J lost 7 bases, V lost 0 bases, and 3 bases had no gene match. Germline lookup yields CDR1 SGHRS and CDR2 YFSETQ. There are 13 residues in the CDR3.